Shown below are 21 T cell receptor beta chains from a single sample sequenced in a study of technical replicates of blood from several donors (dated by TCRdb to 2017 to 2019). The library was generated by the immunoSEQ multiplex PCR assay. What TCRdb holds here is the immuneACCESS table cut down to in-frame rearrangements. Part of the clones is not present; checked against another copy, under half of the missing clones reflect an unresolved V gene, and the others are unexplained. The sample data list about 49,000 clones, and about 94% of these were observed just once. About 3.7% of the sample is held by the ten biggest clonotypes. Sequencing was carried out using PBMCs. Receptors originate from a human donor in good health. Some clones in this sample may be carry-over from other donors' samples.

The V and J genes are TRBV5-1 and TRBJ2-2, with TRBD1 identical over 11 bases. Trimming took 3 bases from V and 7 from J; bases not matched to a gene: 5. Germline V gene lookup returns CDR1 SGHRS and CDR2 YFSETQ. This CDR3 comprises 15 residues. CDR3 sequence reads: CASSYDGTGGGELFF. CDR3 DNA: TGCGCCAGCAGCTACGACGGGACAGGGGGCGGGGAGCTGTTTTTT.

This clone came up once. J is TRBJ1-2 and V is TRBV5-5; 8 bases line up with TRBD1. This CDR3 is 14 amino acids long. Germline assignment: CDR1 SGHKS and CDR2 YYEKEE (reference sequence). After removal of 3 bases from V and 2 bases from J, the junction contained 3 bases not matched to a gene. Written as DNA, the CDR3 is TGTGCCAGCAGCTGGGACAGGATCAACTATGGCTACACCTTC. It is translated as CASSWDRINYGYTF.

This chain joins TRBV7-2 and TRBJ2-7; 8 bases map to TRBD2. In germline, CDR1 is SGHTA, CDR2 FQGNSA. V lost 3 bases, J lost 0 bases, and 4 bases stayed unmatched. There are 15 residues in the CDR3. The CDR3 DNA is TGTGCCAGCAGCTTGACGGGGGGGAGCTCCTACGAGCAGTACTTC. Residues: CASSLTGGSSYEQYF.

The chain recombines TRBV19 with TRBJ1-3, with D maybe TRBD1 (5 bases). This CDR3 contains 17 residues. The germline gives CDR1 LNHDA, CDR2 SQIVND (reference sequence). Trimming removed 1 base at V and 0 bases at J, with 13 bases between. The CDR3 spells CASSIVFSRDSGNTIYF. In nucleotides, the CDR3 is TGTGCCAGTAGTATAGTTTTCTCCAGGGACTCTGGAAACACCATATATTTT.

The J gene is TRBJ2-1, the V gene TRBV5-1; the match to TRBD2 covers 11 bases. The CDR3 covers 18 residues. The germline CDR1 and CDR2 sequences are SGHRS and YFSETQ. V lost 5 bases to trimming and J lost 8 bases; unmatched junction nucleotides: 18. In DNA form, the CDR3 reads TGCGCCAGCAGAGGGACTAGCGGACAAGAGACCGGATCCTATGAGCAGTTCTTC. Encoded protein: CASRGTSGQETGSYEQFF.

The table lists this clone with a few counts. As DNA, the CDR3 is TGCGCCAGCAGCTCGGGGGGAATGAACACTGAAGCTTTCTTT. This codes for CASSSGGMNTEAFF. The chain employs TRBV5-1 and TRBJ1-1; D is possibly TRBD1 (5 bases). V was cut by 3 bases and J by 0 bases, with 9 bases left in between. The CDR3 consists of 14 residues. Germline loops: CDR1 SGHRS, CDR2 YFSETQ.

The chain recombines TRBV9 with TRBJ1-1, with D tentatively TRBD1 (5 bases). The V end was cut by 0 bases, the J end by 3 bases, with 18 bases between. CDR1 and CDR2 from the germline V gene are SGDLS and YYNGEE. CDR3 length equals 17 residues. CDR3 sequence: CASSVDSGKGSDTEAFF. The CDR3 nucleotides are TGTGCCAGCAGCGTAGATTCAGGGAAGGGGTCGGACACTGAAGCTTTCTTT.

V is TRBV6-5 and J is TRBJ2-7; 7 positions match TRBD1. With 5 bases clipped from V and 0 bases from J, the junction kept 7 bases outside the gene matches. CDR1 is MNHEY, CDR2 SVGAGI, per germline. This CDR3 is 15 amino acids long. In DNA form, the CDR3 reads TGTGCCAGCAGTATCGGGCCAGGGGGCTCCTACGAGCAGTACTTC. This gives the protein CASSIGPGGSYEQYF.

The chain employs TRBV5-4 and TRBJ2-2, with TRBD1 identical over 8 bases. CDR1 is SGHNT and CDR2 is YYREEE in the germline V gene (reference sequence). This CDR3 contains 15 residues. Germline trimming cut 3 bases from V and 4 bases from J; bases unmatched to any gene: 5. CDR3 nucleotides: TGTGCCAGCAGCTCGCGGACAGGGTCCACCGGGGAGCTGTTTTTT. It translates to CASSSRTGSTGELFF. Filled out from reference TRBV5-4 and TRBJ2-2, the complete variable domain reads ETGVTQSPTHLIKTRGQQVTLRCSSQSGHNTVSWYQQALGQGPQFIFQYYREEENGRGNFPPRFSGLQFPNYSSELNVNALELDDSALYLCASSSRTGSTGELFFGEGSRLTVL.

The chain recombines TRBV7-8 with TRBJ2-7, with 8 bases matching TRBD1. The germline V gene encodes CDR1 SGHVS and CDR2 FQNEAQ. With 6 bases clipped from V and 8 bases from J, the junction kept 6 bases outside the gene matches. This CDR3 contains 12 residues. The CDR3 is CASSHGQGKQYF. CDR3 nucleotide sequence: TGTGCCAGCAGTCATGGACAGGGCAAGCAGTACTTC.

The genes are TRBV27 and TRBJ1-6; 7 bases line up with TRBD1. V was clipped by 6 bases and J by 7 bases; unmatched bases: 9. Germline loops: CDR1 MNHEY, CDR2 SMNVEV (reference sequence). CDR3 size: 15 residues. CDR3 nucleotides: TGTGCCAGCAGCCACCACACGACAGGGAATTCACCCCTCCACTTT. Protein sequence: CASSHHTTGNSPLHF.

J is TRBJ1-6 and V is TRBV7-8, with D possibly TRBD1 on 5 matching bases. V was pared by 5 bases and J by 5 bases, with 10 bases between. Germline values: CDR1 SGHVS, CDR2 FQNEAQ. The CDR3 sequence is 14 residues long. CDR3 in DNA: TGTGCCAGCAGCAAAGGACACGATAATTCACCCCTCCACTTT. Protein sequence: CASSKGHDNSPLHF. Using reference TRBV7-8 and TRBJ1-6 for the parts outside the CDR3, the full variable domain is GAGVSQSPRYKVAKRGQDVALRCDPISGHVSLFWYQQALGQGPEFLTYFQNEAQLDKSGLPSDRFFAERPEGSVSTLKIQRTQQEDSAVYLCASSKGHDNSPLHFGNGTRLTVT.

This clone showed up just once. The V gene is TRBV30, the J gene TRBJ1-5; TRBD1 agrees at 9 bases. Germline V gene sequence: CDR1 GTSNPN, CDR2 SVGIG (reference sequence). Trimming took 5 bases from V and 4 from J; bases not matched to a gene: 3. The CDR3 is 13 amino acids. For the CDR3, the DNA is TGTGCCTGGGGACAGGGGCCGAATCAGCCCCAGCATTTT. Residues: CAWGQGPNQPQHF.

The chain links TRBV6-5 to TRBJ2-7, with 9 positions matching TRBD1. V dropped 4 bases and J dropped 2; count of bases not matched to a gene: 3. CDR3 size: 14 residues. Germline CDR1 is MNHEY and CDR2 is SVGAGI. The CDR3 loop is CASSSWDRAYEQYF. Written as DNA, the CDR3 is TGTGCCAGCAGTTCGTGGGACAGGGCCTACGAGCAGTACTTC.

This chain connects TRBV5-1 to TRBJ2-5, with 9 bases that match TRBD1. V lost 4 bases, J lost 5 bases, and 6 bases stayed unmatched. The CDR3 loop spans 14 amino acids. Germline V lookup: CDR1 SGHRS, CDR2 YFSETQ. In DNA form, the CDR3 reads TGCGCCAGCAGCCCGGGGACAGGGAGTGAGACCCAGTACTTC. Translated, it gives CASSPGTGSETQYF.

This chain connects TRBV9 to TRBJ1-6; TRBD1 is a possible D gene (6 bases). Germline-derived CDR1 and CDR2 are SGDLS and YYNGEE. The V and J ends lost 3 bases and 9 bases respectively, with 19 bases between them. The CDR3 is 16 residues long. The CDR3 here is CASSGLEGGRLSPLHF. DNA for the CDR3: TGTGCCAGCAGCGGCTTAGAGGGGGGGCGACTTTCACCCCTCCACTTT.

The chain uses TRBV5-4 and TRBJ2-3; possible D gene TRBD2, 6 bases. This CDR3 spans 16 amino acids. Germline assignment: CDR1 SGHNT and CDR2 YYREEE (reference sequence). Trimming cost V 4 bases and J 4 bases, with 19 bases left between them. CDR3 amino acids: CASSLGLATRADTQYF. The CDR3 nucleotides are TGTGCCAGCAGCCTCGGGCTAGCGACTAGGGCAGATACGCAGTATTTT.

The V gene is TRBV7-7, the J gene TRBJ1-3, with 10 positions matching TRBD1. Germline V gene data show CDR1 as SSHAT and CDR2 as FNYEAQ (reference sequence). The CDR3 totals 17 residues. V was pared by 0 bases and J by 4 bases, with 6 bases of the junction left unmatched. This chain's CDR3 is CASSLALGQGFGNTIYF. The CDR3 DNA reads TGTGCCAGCAGCTTAGCCTTGGGACAGGGGTTCGGAAACACCATATATTTT.

This sequence joins TRBV2 and TRBJ1-2; D is ambiguous. Looked up from germline, CDR1 is SNHLY and CDR2 is FYNNEI. This CDR3 has 12 amino acids. The V end lost 2 bases, the J end lost 5 bases, and 6 bases lay between the germline ends. The CDR3 nucleotides read TGTGCCAGCAGTGAACGGGTGTATGGCTACACCTTC. Translated, it gives CASSERVYGYTF.

This clone was seen once. The chain combines TRBV4-2 with TRBJ2-3, with D unresolved. V was clipped by 4 bases and J by 0 bases, with 14 bases between them. This CDR3 is built from 16 residues. Per germline, CDR1 LGHNA and CDR2 YNFKEQ. The CDR3 is CASSPTVLTSTDTQYF. CDR3 nucleotides: TGTGCCAGCAGCCCTACCGTGCTGACTAGCACAGATACGCAGTATTTT.

The rearrangement joins TRBV5-4 to TRBJ2-7; 13 bases are a match to TRBD2. Germline V gene data show CDR1 as SGHNT and CDR2 as YYREEE (reference sequence). The CDR3 is 15 amino acids. V gave up 4 bases and J gave up 7 bases; unmatched junction bases: 8. The CDR3 reads CASSPGLAGLFEQYF. The CDR3 coding sequence is TGTGCCAGCAGCCCGGGACTAGCGGGGCTTTTTGAGCAGTACTTC.